This T cell receptor beta chain was observed in a study of cytomegalovirus exposure and HLA in healthy donors. Whole-study context: In an early release, HLA-typed donors contributed 77 million or so unique TCR sequences. General observations from the study: Later findings reportedly placed an Asian-associated ancestry cluster below the approximately 670-donor mean for N-insertions. Most subjects had HLA-A and HLA-B alleles reportedly predicted accurately by TCR beta sequences.

CDR1 is SGHTA, CDR2 FQGNSA, per germline. This CDR3 region has 11 residues. A remark on this clone: As yet, its antigen is unknown.

In the PCR, 60 Vbeta and 13 Jbeta primers were used. Profiling relied on immunoSEQ multiplex PCR, and the TCRdb table lists in-frame clones only, not all of them. The table lists 130,000 or so clones, approximately 82% of them singletons. The receptor comes from a woman aged 35 to 49 in good health and CMV-seronegative. The chain uses TRBV7-2 and TRBJ2-5; D ambiguous. TRBJ2-7 matches the DNA end more closely, so the J call is doubtful. Sequenced material: PBMCs. The DNA for the CDR3 is TGTGCCAGCAGCCCGAACTACGAGCAGTACTTC. It encodes CASSPNYEQYF.